This T cell receptor (beta chain) was sequenced for a study of OX40 agonist ivuxolimab in advanced cancers. In the study overall: The dose-escalation cohort was roughly 83% male, with a mean age of 60 years, ranging about 23 to 90. There were three patients with partial responses, one having hepatocellular carcinoma and two cutaneous melanoma.

Only in-frame clones appear in the TCRdb table, and some are missing; sequencing was by immunoSEQ multiplex PCR. The sample lists some 87,000 clones, just over 90% occurring once. The germline CDR1 and CDR2 sequences are MNHEY and SMNVEV (reference sequence). This CDR3 spans 13 amino acids. V was clipped by 6 bases and J by 1 base, with 9 bases between them. If patients had autoimmune disease history or systemic immunosuppression, they were excluded. The TCR was taken from an adult with an advanced solid tumor such as melanoma, head and neck, liver or kidney cancer. V gene TRBV27 combines with J gene TRBJ1-1; a possible D gene is TRBD1 (5 bases). Source: CD4+ or CD8+ T cells sorted from blood, taken in a trial of the OX40 agonist ivuxolimab. The CDR3 protein is CASRPGGNTEAFF. The CDR3 DNA reads TGTGCCAGCAGGCCCGGGGGGAACACTGAAGCTTTCTTT.